The 29 T cell receptor beta chains given below trace back to one sample, sequenced in a study of PD-1 blockade in classical Hodgkin lymphoma. Time point in this sample: cycle 4 day 1 (C4D1), after 6 weeks of nivolumab. Relapse was seen in all patients after autologous stem cell transplantation, and brentuximab vedotin exposure was variable. The data were produced by immunoSEQ multiplex PCR, yet TCRdb's version contains in-frame clones alone and is incomplete. The data contain around 90,000 clones, roughly 78% of them singletons. The sample here was peripheral blood mononuclear cells (PBMCs), taken before the fourth cycle of nivolumab. Receptor source: a human donor with classical Hodgkin lymphoma.

This chain links TRBV6-4 with TRBJ1-5, with D possibly TRBD1 on 6 matching bases. Trimming took 5 bases from V and 6 from J, leaving 20 bases between them. From germline, CDR1 is MRHNA and CDR2 SNTAGT. This CDR3 contains 16 residues. CDR3 sequence reads: CASSSSPGQSGQPQHF. The CDR3 nucleotides read TGTGCCAGCAGTTCATCTCCGGGACAATCGGGTCAGCCCCAGCATTTT.

The DNA of the CDR3 is TGTGCCAGCAGTGAAGCCGGGACAGGACTTTATAGCAATCAGCCCCAGCATTTT. Its protein is CASSEAGTGLYSNQPQHF. This chain joins TRBV2 and TRBJ1-5, with 8 nucleotides matching TRBD1. The CDR3 contains 18 residues. The germline gives CDR1 SNHLY, CDR2 FYNNEI. V lost 0 bases to trimming and J lost 0 bases; unmatched junction nucleotides: 7.

V is TRBV5-1 and J is TRBJ2-2; D might be TRBD1 (6 bases). CDR3 length: 14 amino acids. V was shortened by 4 bases and J by 7 bases, with 14 bases between the two germline ends. Germline CDR1 reads SGHRS; CDR2 reads YFSETQ. CDR3 in amino acids: CASSPRQADGELFF. CDR3 nucleotide sequence: TGCGCCAGCAGCCCACGACAGGCCGACGGGGAGCTGTTTTTT.

The chain links TRBV11-2 to TRBJ2-7; D is possibly TRBD2 (6 bases). The V gene lost 4 bases and the J gene lost 0 bases, with 19 bases spanning the gap. The CDR3 has 17 amino acids. The germline V gene encodes CDR1 SGHAT and CDR2 FQNNGV. In DNA form, the CDR3 reads TGTGCCAGCAGCTCTAGTAGACTAGACTATATCTCCTACGAGCAGTACTTC. Its protein is CASSSSRLDYISYEQYF.

The chain employs TRBV4-2 and TRBJ2-2, with no clear D. Germline V gene data show CDR1 as LGHNA and CDR2 as YNFKEQ. The CDR3 totals 18 residues. V lost 1 base to trimming and J lost 1 base, with 16 bases between them. The CDR3 DNA reads TGTGCCAGCAGCCAAGGAAACTCTCGACTGCGGAACACCGGGGAGCTGTTTTTT. Amino acids: CASSQGNSRLRNTGELFF.

The V and J genes are TRBV6-5 and TRBJ1-6; no definite D call. Germline CDR1 and CDR2: MNHEY and SVGAGI. The CDR3 spans 15 residues. The V gene lost 7 bases and the J gene lost 11 bases, with 21 bases spanning the gap. The CDR3: CASKVLARGSTPLHF. The CDR3 DNA reads TGTGCCAGCAAGGTTTTGGCTCGTGGAAGTACACCCCTCCACTTT.

CDR3 sequence reads: CASNQWGSYGYTF. For the CDR3, the DNA is TGTGCCAGCAATCAATGGGGGTCCTATGGCTACACCTTC. The rearrangement uses TRBV13 and TRBJ1-2; tentative D call: TRBD1 (5 bases). The length of the CDR3 is 13 residues. Looked up from germline, CDR1 is PRHDT and CDR2 is FYEKMQ (reference sequence). The V gene lost 7 bases and the J gene lost 4 bases, with 13 bases spanning the gap.

CDR3 DNA sequence: TGTGCCAGCAGTTTATTCCTATCTAACTATGGCTACACCTTC. Protein product: CASSLFLSNYGYTF. This chain uses TRBV28 with TRBJ1-2; unclear D gene. Trimming removed 1 base at V and 0 bases at J, with 6 bases between. CDR3 length: 14 amino acids. Germline loops: CDR1 MDHEN, CDR2 SYDVKM.

This chain joins TRBV7-9 and TRBJ2-2; no firm D call. The CDR3 covers 12 residues. In germline, CDR1 is SEHNR, CDR2 FQNEAQ (reference sequence). V was cut by 5 bases and J by 2 bases, with 3 bases left in between. The CDR3 reads CASSGNTGELFF. Here the CDR3 DNA reads TGTGCCAGCAGCGGTAACACCGGGGAGCTGTTTTTT.

V usage is TRBV6-5 and J usage is TRBJ1-1, with 11 bases matching TRBD1. V trimming: 2 bases; J trimming: 6 bases; junction bases outside the gene matches: 5. The length of the CDR3 is 15 residues. Germline-derived CDR1 and CDR2 are MNHEY and SVGAGI. CDR3 amino acids: CASSYPGQGDAEAFF. The CDR3 coding sequence is TGTGCCAGCAGTTACCCGGGACAGGGGGATGCTGAAGCTTTCTTT.

V and J are TRBV19 and TRBJ2-1, with D perhaps TRBD2 (6 bases). Germline values: CDR1 LNHDA, CDR2 SQIVND (reference sequence). The CDR3 spans 14 residues. The V end lost 8 bases, the J end lost 4 bases, and 15 bases lay between the germline ends. The DNA of the CDR3 is TGTGCCAGTTCCTACCGGGACTTATACAATGAGCAGTTCTTC. Its protein is CASSYRDLYNEQFF. Looking up the rest from reference TRBV19 and TRBJ2-1 gives the full variable domain: DGGITQSPKYLFRKEGQNVTLSCEQNLNHDAMYWYRQDPGQGLRLIYYSQIVNDFQKGDIAEGYSVSREKKESFPLTVTSAQKNPTAFYLCASSYRDLYNEQFFGPGTRLTVL.

The V call is TRBV4-3, the J call TRBJ1-6; a weak D match, TRBD1 (6 bases). The V gene's germline CDR1 is LGHNA and CDR2 YSLEER. V shed 0 bases and J shed 6 bases, with 15 bases lying between them. The CDR3 spans 17 residues. CDR3 DNA: TGCGCCAGCAGCCAAGAACCCAAGGGGGGGCTTAATTCACCCCTCCACTTT. Its protein is CASSQEPKGGLNSPLHF.

The chain joins TRBV10-3 to TRBJ2-7; perhaps D is TRBD1 or TRBD2 (5 bases each). Per germline, CDR1 ENHRY and CDR2 SYGVKD. The V end was cut by 0 bases, the J end by 2 bases, with 8 bases between. The CDR3 totals 14 residues. CDR3 DNA sequence: TGTGCCATCAGTGAGTCGAGGGACGCCTACGAGCAGTACTTC. Its translation is CAISESRDAYEQYF.

The chain employs TRBV30 and TRBJ2-2; D may be TRBD1 (5 bases). The CDR3 is 13 residues long. Between the trimmed V and J ends, which lost 0 bases and 6 bases, there was a span of 8 bases. Germline V gene lookup returns CDR1 GTSNPN and CDR2 SVGIG (reference sequence). CDR3 loop: CAWSVQGSGELFF. The CDR3 DNA sequence: TGTGCCTGGAGTGTCCAGGGCTCCGGGGAGCTGTTTTTT. Variable domain in full (rest from reference TRBV30 and TRBJ2-2): SQTIHQWPATLVQPVGSPLSLECTVEGTSNPNLYWYRQAAGRGLQLLFYSVGIGQISSEVPQNLSASRPQDRQFILSSKKLLLSDSGFYLCAWSVQGSGELFFGEGSRLTVL.

The chain has TRBV27 and TRBJ2-7; 9 positions match TRBD1. Germline CDR1 reads MNHEY; CDR2 reads SMNVEV (reference sequence). V shed 0 bases and J 3 bases; nucleotides not matched to a gene: 6. CDR3 length: 16 residues. The CDR3 nucleotides read TGTGCCAGCAGTTTATCATTGGGACAGGGTCTCTACGAGCAGTACTTC. Encoded protein: CASSLSLGQGLYEQYF.

CDR3 region: CASRVSDYGYTF. CDR3 DNA: TGTGCCAGCAGAGTATCGGACTATGGCTACACCTTC. J is TRBJ1-2 and V is TRBV6-5; D remains ambiguous. The V end lost 6 bases, the J end lost 3 bases, and 8 bases lay between the germline ends. The length of the CDR3 is 12 residues. Germline V gene data show CDR1 as MNHEY and CDR2 as SVGAGI.

The chain employs TRBV7-9 and TRBJ1-5; no firm D call. The CDR3 totals 13 residues. Germline-derived CDR1 and CDR2 are SEHNR and FQNEAQ (reference sequence). Deletions cut 1 base from V and 5 bases from J, with 6 bases between. CDR3 loop: CASSLDTDQPQHF. CDR3 sequence (DNA): TGTGCCAGCAGCTTAGATACAGATCAGCCCCAGCATTTT.

The chain employs TRBV9 and TRBJ1-4; 7 bases are a match to TRBD1. CDR3 size: 14 residues. V trimming: 4 bases; J trimming: 7 bases; junction bases outside the gene matches: 7. Germline V gives CDR1 SGDLS, CDR2 YYNGEE. CDR3 sequence reads: CASSRAGTAEKLFF. CDR3 nucleotide sequence: TGTGCCAGCAGCAGAGCCGGGACAGCTGAAAAACTGTTTTTT.

This chain connects TRBV5-5 to TRBJ1-2, with D perhaps TRBD1 (6 bases). This CDR3 comprises 12 residues. Germline-derived CDR1 and CDR2 are SGHKS and YYEKEE (reference sequence). V was cut by 1 base and J by 8 bases, with 9 bases left in between. The CDR3 DNA follows: TGTGCCAGCAGCTTGACAGGGTCCGGCTACACCTTC. Translating it yields CASSLTGSGYTF.

This chain uses TRBV4-3 with TRBJ2-3, with D perhaps TRBD1 or TRBD2 (5 bases each). The germline V and J ends were trimmed by 4 bases and 10 bases, with 12 bases remaining between them. Germline CDR1 is LGHNA and CDR2 is YSLEER. This CDR3 contains 12 residues. The CDR3 loop is CASSRDQLSQYF. The CDR3 DNA is TGCGCCAGCAGCCGGGACCAACTTTCGCAGTATTTT.

This sequence joins TRBV10-3 and TRBJ2-5; D unresolved. The germline CDR1 and CDR2 sequences are ENHRY and SYGVKD. The CDR3 contains 13 residues. Trimming removed 4 bases at V and 5 bases at J, with 11 bases between. The DNA for the CDR3 is TGTGCCATCAGTGGGGGTGGGCACGAGACCCAGTACTTC. It specifies CAISGGGHETQYF.

For this clone: A clone one base away is much larger, so this may be a read error. The CDR3 region has the DNA TGTGCCAGCAGCGGGGGACAGGGCACTGAAGCTTTCTTT. It translates to CASSGGQGTEAFF. The rearrangement links TRBV13 to TRBJ1-1; 9 bases fit TRBD1. The CDR3 totals 13 residues. The junction had 2 bases not matched to a gene; V was cut back by 5 bases and J by 4 bases. Germline V gene data show CDR1 as PRHDT and CDR2 as FYEKMQ (reference sequence).

CDR3 sequence reads: CASSSGQGRGGYTF. In DNA, the CDR3 is TGTGCCAGCAGTTCGGGACAGGGACGAGGTGGCTACACCTTC. J is TRBJ1-2 and V is TRBV27, with 9 bases matching TRBD1. The CDR3 extends over 14 amino acids. CDR1 MNHEY and CDR2 SMNVEV come from the germline V gene (reference sequence). The J segment lost 7 bases and the V segment lost 4 bases, leaving 7 bases of the junction unmatched.

This sequence joins TRBV10-2 and TRBJ2-7, with TRBD1 as a possible D gene (6 bases). Trimming took off 0 bases at V and 1 base at J, with 19 bases between the two ends. The germline V gene has CDR1 WSHSY and CDR2 SAAADI. The length of the CDR3 is 18 residues. The CDR3 sequence: CASSESFLTTGSSYEQYF. For the CDR3, the DNA is TGCGCCAGCAGTGAGTCCTTCCTAACGACAGGTAGTTCCTACGAGCAGTACTTC.

This clone has a single count. The CDR3, as DNA: TGTGCCAGCAGCACGGACGGTTCGGGCACAGATACGCAGTATTTT. Translating gives CASSTDGSGTDTQYF. The V call is TRBV7-9, the J call TRBJ2-3, with no clear D. Germline V gene lookup returns CDR1 SEHNR and CDR2 FQNEAQ (reference sequence). V lost 5 bases, J lost 1 base, and 13 bases lay in between. CDR3 length equals 15 residues.

The chain recombines TRBV19 with TRBJ1-6, with TRBD1 matching over 7 bases. The CDR3 contains 15 residues. The J segment lost 6 bases and the V segment lost 5 bases, leaving 7 bases of the junction unmatched. Per the germline V gene, CDR1 is LNHDA and CDR2 is SQIVND (reference sequence). The CDR3 here is CASSDRQGANSPLHF. CDR3 DNA sequence: TGTGCCAGTAGTGACCGACAGGGCGCTAATTCACCCCTCCACTTT.

V usage is TRBV5-6 and J usage is TRBJ1-1, with 10 bases lining up with TRBD1. The CDR3 has 18 residues. Germline V gene data show CDR1 as SGHDT and CDR2 as YYEEEE. V lost 0 bases and J lost 1; bases outside the gene matches: 9. The CDR3 here is CASSLADRGFFWNTEAFF. The CDR3 region has the DNA TGTGCCAGCAGCTTGGCGGACAGGGGGTTTTTCTGGAACACTGAAGCTTTCTTT.

The chain carries TRBV5-1 and TRBJ2-3; D is ambiguous. Germline V gene lookup returns CDR1 SGHRS and CDR2 YFSETQ. V dropped 1 base and J dropped 4 bases, with 13 bases sitting between them. The CDR3 is made up of 15 amino acids. The CDR3 spells CASSLSLPGPDTQYF. Here the CDR3 DNA reads TGCGCCAGCAGCTTGTCACTACCGGGCCCAGATACGCAGTATTTT.

Comment on this clone: A junction end diverges from the germline sequence, so it may reflect a read error. The sample carries other DNA sequences with the same CDR3. J is TRBJ2-5 and V is TRBV4-1, with no clear D. Germline CDR1 is MGHRA and CDR2 is YSYEKL. The CDR3 loop spans 15 amino acids. The CDR3 protein is CASSQSAHYQETQYF. The CDR3 DNA is TGCGCCAGCAGCCAGTCCGCACACTACCAGGAGACCCAGTACTTC.